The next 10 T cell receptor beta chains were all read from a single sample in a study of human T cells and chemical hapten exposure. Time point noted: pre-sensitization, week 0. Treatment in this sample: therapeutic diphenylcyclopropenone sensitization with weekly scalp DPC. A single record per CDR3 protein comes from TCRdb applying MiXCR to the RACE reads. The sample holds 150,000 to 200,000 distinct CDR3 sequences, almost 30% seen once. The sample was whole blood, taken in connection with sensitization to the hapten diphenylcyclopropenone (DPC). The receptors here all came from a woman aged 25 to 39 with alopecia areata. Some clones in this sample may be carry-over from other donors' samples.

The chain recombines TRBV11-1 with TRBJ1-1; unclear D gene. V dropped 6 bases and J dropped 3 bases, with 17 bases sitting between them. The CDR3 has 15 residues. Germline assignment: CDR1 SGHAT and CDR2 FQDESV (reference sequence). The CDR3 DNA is TGTGCCAGCAGGCCGAGGACGCGCAGAGACACTGAAGCTTTCTTT. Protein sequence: CASRPRTRRDTEAFF.

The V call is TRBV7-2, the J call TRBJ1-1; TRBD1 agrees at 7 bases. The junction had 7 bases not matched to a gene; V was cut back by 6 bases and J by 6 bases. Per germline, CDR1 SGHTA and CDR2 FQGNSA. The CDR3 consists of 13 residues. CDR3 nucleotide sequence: TGTGCCAGCAGATTGAACAGGGGCGCTGAAGCTTTCTTT. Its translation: CASRLNRGAEAFF. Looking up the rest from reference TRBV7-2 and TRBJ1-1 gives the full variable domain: GAGVSQSPSNKVTEKGKDVELRCDPISGHTALYWYRQSLGQGLEFLIYFQGNSAPDKSGLPSDRFSAERTGGSVSTLTIQRTQQEDSAVYLCASRLNRGAEAFFGQGTRLTVV.

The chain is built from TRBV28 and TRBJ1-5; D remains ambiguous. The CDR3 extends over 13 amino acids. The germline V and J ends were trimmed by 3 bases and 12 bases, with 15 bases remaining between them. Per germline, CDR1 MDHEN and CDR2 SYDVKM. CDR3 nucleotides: TGTGCCAGCAGTTTCCAGAGCCCGTTACACCAGCATTTT. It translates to CASSFQSPLHQHF.

The CDR3, as DNA: TGTGCCAGCAACCTGAGGGTTGGGCCCTTCTCCTACGAGCAGTACTTC. This gives the protein CASNLRVGPFSYEQYF. The chain combines TRBV7-9 with TRBJ2-7, with a weak D call TRBD2 (5 bases). Per the germline V gene, CDR1 is SEHNR and CDR2 is FQNEAQ (reference sequence). Trimming left V 7 bases short and J 0 bases short, with 19 bases between. The CDR3 extends over 16 amino acids.

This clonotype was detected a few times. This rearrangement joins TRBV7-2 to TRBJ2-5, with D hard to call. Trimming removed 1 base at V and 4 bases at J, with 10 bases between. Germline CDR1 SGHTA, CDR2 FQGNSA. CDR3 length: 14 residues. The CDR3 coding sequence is TGTGCCAGCAGCTTAGGCAGTATTAGAGAGACCCAGTACTTC. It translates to CASSLGSIRETQYF.

CDR3 loop: CASSFAGGETNYGYTF. Here the CDR3 DNA reads TGTGCCAGCAGTTTCGCAGGGGGAGAAACTAACTATGGCTACACCTTC. The rearrangement uses TRBV12-3 or TRBV12-4 and TRBJ1-2; TRBD1 aligns across 7 bases. V dropped 3 bases and J dropped 0; count of bases not matched to a gene: 7. CDR3 length: 16 amino acids.

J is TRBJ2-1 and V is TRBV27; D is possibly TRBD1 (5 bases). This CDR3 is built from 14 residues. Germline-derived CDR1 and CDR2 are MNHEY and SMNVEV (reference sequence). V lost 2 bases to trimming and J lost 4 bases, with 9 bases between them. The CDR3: CASSLLDRYNEQFF. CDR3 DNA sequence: TGTGCCAGCAGTTTACTCGACAGATACAATGAGCAGTTCTTC.

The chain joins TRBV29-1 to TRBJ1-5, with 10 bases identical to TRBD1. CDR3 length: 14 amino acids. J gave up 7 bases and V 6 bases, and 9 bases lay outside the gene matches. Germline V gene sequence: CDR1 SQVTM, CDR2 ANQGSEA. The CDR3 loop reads CSVRDRGAGQPQHF. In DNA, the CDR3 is TGCAGCGTAAGGGACAGGGGAGCCGGGCAGCCCCAGCATTTT.

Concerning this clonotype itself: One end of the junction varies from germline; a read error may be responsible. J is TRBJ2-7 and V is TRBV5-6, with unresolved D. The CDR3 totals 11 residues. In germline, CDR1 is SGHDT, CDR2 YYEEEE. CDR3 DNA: TGTGCCAGCAGCTTAAGCTACGGGCAGTACTTC. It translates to CASSLSYGQYF.

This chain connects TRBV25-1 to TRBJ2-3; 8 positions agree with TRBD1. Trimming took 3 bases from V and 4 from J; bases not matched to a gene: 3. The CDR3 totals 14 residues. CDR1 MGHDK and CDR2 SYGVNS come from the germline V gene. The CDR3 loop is CASSDPGGADTQYF. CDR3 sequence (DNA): TGTGCCAGCAGTGATCCAGGGGGCGCAGATACGCAGTATTTT.